These T cell receptor beta chains were read from a single sample in a study of post-analysis software for immune sequencing data. MiXCR, applied by TCRdb to the PCR reads, yields one record per CDR3 protein. The table lists roughly 870,000 distinct CDR3 sequences, about 50% of them singletons. The material sequenced was blood. All receptors come from a girl aged 10 to 17 with multiple sclerosis. Both conserved end residues are part of each CDR3. The order of the fields is D gene, V gene, J gene, clone size, CDR3 DNA, CDR3 protein. D genes are given only for firm matches. Size tells how often a clone was seen (once, few, many) or the class of an expanded clone, and some rows leave it out.

>TRBD2|TRBV12-3/TRBV12-4|TRBJ2-7|.
TGTGCCAGCAGTGGTCTAGCGGAGGGCTCCTACGAGCAGTACTTC
CASSGLAEGSYEQYF
>TRBD1|TRBV7-6|TRBJ2-3|few
TGTGCCAGCAGCCCCAGACAGGGGCGAGATACGCAGTATTTT
CASSPRQGRDTQYF
>.|TRBV9|TRBJ2-3|few
TGTGCCAGCAGCGTAGAACGGATCACAGATACGCAGTATTTT
CASSVERITDTQYF
>TRBD1|TRBV5-1|TRBJ2-5|many
TGCGCCAGCACCCCGACAGGGGCGGAAGAGACCCAGTACTTC
CASTPTGAEETQYF
>TRBD1|TRBV29-1|TRBJ1-5|.
TGCAGCGTTCAACAACAGGGGGGCTCGCCCCAGCATTTT
CSVQQQGGSPQHF
>TRBD1|TRBV20-1|TRBJ1-6|few
TGCAGTGCTAGAGGAGGACAGGGGAGACCCCTCCACTTT
CSARGGQGRPLHF
>.|TRBV10-3|TRBJ2-5|.
TGTGCCATCAGTGGGGCCAGGGAGGACCAAGAGACCCAGTACTTC
CAISGAREDQETQYF
>TRBD2|TRBV29-1|TRBJ2-1|.
TGCAGCGAGCGGCGGGGGGGGTACAATGAGCAGTTCTTC
CSERRGGYNEQFF
>TRBD2|TRBV15|TRBJ2-4|few
TGTGCCACCAGCAGAGATTTTAGCGGGAATGGCATTCAGTACTTC
CATSRDFSGNGIQYF
>TRBD2|TRBV29-1|TRBJ2-3|.
TGCAGCGTTGAACAAGCGGGAATAAGCACAGATACGCAGTATTTT
CSVEQAGISTDTQYF
>TRBD1|TRBV6-1|TRBJ2-7|.
TGTGCCAGCAGTGAAGCCCCGGGACAGGAGGAATACGAGCAGTACTTC
CASSEAPGQEEYEQYF
>TRBD1|TRBV5-1|TRBJ2-7|.
TGCGCCAGCCGGGGACTAACGGGACAGGGTCGCGAGCAGTACTTC
CASRGLTGQGREQYF
>TRBD2|TRBV20-1|TRBJ2-1|few
TGCAGTACACTAGCGCCCTCCTACAATGAGCAGTTCTTC
CSTLAPSYNEQFF
>.|TRBV12-3/TRBV12-4|TRBJ2-3|.
TGTGCCAGCAGTTCCGGGATAGCGGAGCTCACAGATACGCAGTATTTT
CASSSGIAELTDTQYF
>.|TRBV20-1|TRBJ2-7|.
TGCAGTGCTAAACAGGAGCCCTACGAGCAGTACTTC
CSAKQEPYEQYF
>TRBD2|TRBV20-1|TRBJ2-7|few
TGCAGTGCTACCATGGGACTAGCGGGAAGGTCCCAGTACTTC
CSATMGLAGRSQYF
>.|TRBV5-1|TRBJ2-5|.
TGCGCCAGCAGCCCACCGACAGGGAGGGAGACCCAGTACTTC
CASSPPTGRETQYF
>TRBD2|TRBV7-8|TRBJ2-6|few
TGTGCCAGCAGCTCAAACATCCTCGGCGGACTAGCGGGAGAGACTGGGGCCAACGTCCTGACTTTC
CASSSNILGGLAGETGANVLTF
>.|TRBV2|TRBJ2-7|few
TGTGCCAGCCAAGGGGGGTCCTACGAGCAGTACTTC
CASQGGSYEQYF
>TRBD2|TRBV7-9|TRBJ2-1|.
TGTGCCAGCAAAGGACTAGCGGGAGGGGACAATGAGCAGTTCTTC
CASKGLAGGDNEQFF
>.|TRBV9|TRBJ2-3|.
TGTGCCAGCAGCGTACAACGTACTAGCACAGATACGCAGTATTTT
CASSVQRTSTDTQYF
>.|TRBV5-1|TRBJ1-1|.
TGCGCCAGCAGCTTGGAGGGACGTCCAAGCACTGAAGCTTTCTTT
CASSLEGRPSTEAFF
>TRBD2|TRBV29-1|TRBJ2-3|.
TGCAGCGCTATGACTAGCGGGAGGGGTGATACGCAGTATTTT
CSAMTSGRGDTQYF
>.|TRBV11-2|TRBJ2-1|few
TGTGCCAGCGCGAATCCAGGTGGGGATGAGCAGTTCTTC
CASANPGGDEQFF
>TRBD2|TRBV20-1|TRBJ2-1|few
TGCAGTGCTAGAGATTCGTGGACTAGAATCGTTAATGAGCAGTTCTTC
CSARDSWTRIVNEQFF
>TRBD2|TRBV9|TRBJ2-7|few
TGTGCCAGCAGCGTAGGGGGGACTAGTTCCTACGAGCAGTACTTC
CASSVGGTSSYEQYF
>.|TRBV20-1|TRBJ2-1|.
TGCAGTGCTAGTCCGCTAGTGGGCAATCAGCAGTTCTTC
CSASPLVGNQQFF
>.|TRBV5-4|TRBJ2-7|.
TGTGCCAGCAGCCGAATCGGAGGGGGGACCTACGAGCAGTACTTC
CASSRIGGGTYEQYF
>.|TRBV7-9|TRBJ2-3|.
TGTGCCAGCGCGGACAACACAGATACGCAGTATTTT
CASADNTDTQYF
>TRBD2|TRBV5-1|TRBJ2-3|.
TGCGCCAGCAGCTTGGGTATCGCGGGAGTTAGCACAGATACGCAGTATTTT
CASSLGIAGVSTDTQYF
>.|TRBV3-1|TRBJ1-1|.
TGTGCCAGCAGCCAAGCTCTCACAGGCCAAGCTTTCTTT
CASSQALTGQAFF
>TRBD2|TRBV12-3/TRBV12-4|TRBJ2-5|.
TGTGCCAGCAGTCGCGGACTAGCGGGAGGACGTGGAGAGACCCAGTACTTC
CASSRGLAGGRGETQYF
>.|TRBV9|TRBJ2-1|.
TGTGCCAGCAGCGTAGAATACAGGTTTCCCAATGAGCAGTTCTTC
CASSVEYRFPNEQFF
>.|TRBV12-3/TRBV12-4|TRBJ2-5|few
TGTGCCAGCAGCGAGGCCCCCGAGACCCAGTACTTC
CASSEAPETQYF